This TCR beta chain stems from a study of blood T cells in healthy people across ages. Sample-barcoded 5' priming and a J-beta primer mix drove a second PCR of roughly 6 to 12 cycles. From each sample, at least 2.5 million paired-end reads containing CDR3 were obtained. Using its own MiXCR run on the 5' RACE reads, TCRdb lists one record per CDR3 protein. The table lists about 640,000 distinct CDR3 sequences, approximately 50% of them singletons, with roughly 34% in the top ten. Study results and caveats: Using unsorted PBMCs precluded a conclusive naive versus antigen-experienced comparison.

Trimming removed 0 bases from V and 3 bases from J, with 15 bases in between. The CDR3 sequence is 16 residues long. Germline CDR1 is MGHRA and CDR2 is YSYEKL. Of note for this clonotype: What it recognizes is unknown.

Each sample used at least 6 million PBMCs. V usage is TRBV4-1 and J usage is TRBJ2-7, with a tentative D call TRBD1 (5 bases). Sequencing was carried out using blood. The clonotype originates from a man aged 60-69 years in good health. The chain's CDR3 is CASSQESGRADYEQYF. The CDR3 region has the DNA TGCGCCAGCAGCCAAGAGTCCGGCAGGGCGGACTACGAGCAGTACTTC.